The 20 T cell receptor beta chains below come from one sample, sequenced in a study of beta chain features in type 1 diabetes. Reverse transcribing all isolated RNA meant expressed TCRB transcripts were sequenced. The data were produced by immunoSEQ multiplex PCR, yet TCRdb's version contains in-frame clones alone and is incomplete. The data contain 200,000 to 250,000 clones, 27% of them singletons. Sequencing was performed on central memory CD4+ T cells from blood. These receptors all stem from a young man in good health.

This chain connects TRBV7-9 to TRBJ1-1, with 8 nucleotides matching TRBD1. CDR1 is SEHNR, CDR2 FQNEAQ, per germline (reference sequence). The CDR3 totals 14 residues. With V trimmed by 4 bases and J by 11 bases, 12 bases remained unmatched. The CDR3 reads CASSSGRQGAVAFF. The DNA of the CDR3 is TGTGCCAGCAGCTCCGGTAGGCAGGGGGCGGTTGCTTTCTTT.

V is TRBV7-9 and J is TRBJ1-1, with D hard to call. Germline CDR1 reads SEHNR; CDR2 reads FQNEAQ (reference sequence). With 5 bases removed from V and 11 bases from J, the gap between germline ends came to 18 bases. The CDR3 contains 13 residues. CDR3 coding DNA: TGTGCCAGCAGCGCCTTCGATGGACTTAGGGCTTTCTTT. Translation gives CASSAFDGLRAFF.

This clone has just a few counts. The chain carries TRBV5-1 and TRBJ2-3; D perhaps matches TRBD2 (6 bases). CDR1 is SGHRS, CDR2 YFSETQ, per germline. Between the trimmed V and J ends, which lost 1 base and 5 bases, there was a span of 8 bases. This CDR3 spans 13 amino acids. The CDR3 loop is CASSLRRGDTQYF. In DNA, the CDR3 is TGCGCCAGCAGCTTGAGGCGGGGAGATACGCAGTATTTT.

With respect to this clone: The sample contains more than one DNA sequence encoding this CDR3. V is TRBV20-1 and J is TRBJ1-1; D call uncertain. Per the germline V gene, CDR1 is DFQATT and CDR2 is SNEGSKA (reference sequence). The germline V and J ends were trimmed by 2 bases and 1 base, with 2 bases remaining between them. The length of the CDR3 is 11 residues. CDR3 loop: CSARRNTEAFF. CDR3 in DNA: TGCAGTGCTAGAAGGAACACTGAAGCTTTCTTT.

This clone has ten or more counts. CDR3 loop: CSAVNDYEQYF. CDR3 sequence (DNA): TGCAGCGCCGTGAACGACTACGAGCAGTACTTC. The chain links TRBV29-1 to TRBJ2-7; unclear D gene. V lost 7 bases and J 3 bases, leaving 10 bases between the germline ends. This CDR3 has 11 amino acids. Germline V gives CDR1 SQVTM, CDR2 ANQGSEA.

This clone was found a few times. The chain employs TRBV20-1 and TRBJ2-7, with D unresolved. The ends were cut back, 1 base at V and 3 bases at J, with 4 bases in the middle. The CDR3 length is 11 residues. The germline CDR1 and CDR2 sequences are DFQATT and SNEGSKA (reference sequence). The CDR3 region is CSARVVYEQYF. The CDR3 DNA reads TGCAGTGCTAGAGTCGTCTACGAGCAGTACTTC.

This clone has just a few counts. The genes are TRBV18 and TRBJ1-1; D is uncertain. CDR1 is KGHSH and CDR2 is LQKENI in the germline V gene. The CDR3 has 13 residues. Trimming took 0 bases from V and 8 from J, leaving 10 bases between them. CDR3 in amino acids: CASSPPRRSEAFF. Here the CDR3 DNA reads TGTGCCAGCTCACCACCGAGAAGGTCAGAAGCTTTCTTT.

The rearrangement links TRBV30 to TRBJ1-5; D gene ambiguous. CDR1 and CDR2 from the germline V gene are GTSNPN and SVGIG (reference sequence). The V end was cut by 8 bases, the J end by 4 bases, with 12 bases between. The CDR3 is 12 residues long. CDR3: CAATQGNQPQHF. The CDR3 nucleotides read TGTGCCGCCACCCAAGGGAATCAGCCCCAGCATTTT.

The rearrangement joins TRBV29-1 to TRBJ2-5, with D perhaps TRBD1 (6 bases). The CDR3 runs to 15 residues. The germline CDR1 and CDR2 sequences are SQVTM and ANQGSEA. Trimming left V 7 bases short and J 5 bases short, with 23 bases between. Here the CDR3 DNA reads TGCAGCGGTACTCTCCCACCCGGTAGGGGGGAGACCCAGTACTTC. It translates to CSGTLPPGRGETQYF.

This clone came up a few times. The same CDR3 can be traced to other DNA sequences in this sample. V and J are TRBV30 and TRBJ2-7, with TRBD1 identical over 10 bases. Germline V gene sequence: CDR1 GTSNPN, CDR2 SVGIG (reference sequence). V gave up 4 bases and J gave up 4 bases; unmatched junction bases: 1. The CDR3 is 12 amino acids. CDR3 amino acids: CAWKGQGYEQYF. CDR3 sequence (DNA): TGTGCCTGGAAGGGACAGGGGTACGAGCAGTACTTC.

The CDR3 nucleotides read TGTGCCTGGAGTCGCGAGGGGCAGGTCAATCAGCCCCAGCATTTT. Its translation is CAWSREGQVNQPQHF. The V and J genes are TRBV30 and TRBJ1-5, with D possibly being TRBD1 (5 bases). The CDR3 runs 15 residues. V lost 2 bases to trimming and J lost 3 bases, with 14 bases between them. CDR1 is GTSNPN, CDR2 SVGIG, per germline (reference sequence).

The chain is built from TRBV5-1 and TRBJ1-1; TRBD1 is a possible D gene (5 bases). Deletions cut 2 bases from V and 3 bases from J, with 8 bases between. This CDR3 contains 13 residues. CDR1 and CDR2 from the germline V gene are SGHRS and YFSETQ. In DNA form, the CDR3 reads TGCGCCAGCAGCTTAAAGACAGACACTGAAGCTTTCTTT. Protein product: CASSLKTDTEAFF.

The sample holds a few counts of this clone. The rearrangement uses TRBV5-1 and TRBJ2-7; D is unclear. The CDR3 sequence is 13 residues long. V lost 3 bases to trimming and J lost 2 bases, with 9 bases between them. Germline assignment: CDR1 SGHRS and CDR2 YFSETQ. CDR3 DNA sequence: TGCGCCAGCAGCTCCAATGACGCCTACGAGCAGTACTTC. Its translation is CASSSNDAYEQYF.

Comments on this clone: The sample has other DNA sequences that encode this CDR3 too. The V and J genes are TRBV5-1 and TRBJ2-7; D unclear. V lost 0 bases and J lost 5, with 6 bases in between. The CDR3 is made up of 12 amino acids. CDR1 and CDR2 (germline): SGHRS, YFSETQ. The CDR3 sequence: CASSLGLDEQYF. CDR3 DNA sequence: TGCGCCAGCAGCTTGGGTCTCGACGAGCAGTACTTC.

In its sample, this clone was seen once. The chain has TRBV5-4 and TRBJ2-3; TRBD2 is a possible D gene (6 bases). Deletions cut 5 bases from V and 2 bases from J, with 12 bases between. The CDR3 length is 14 residues. Per germline, CDR1 SGHNT and CDR2 YYREEE (reference sequence). CDR3 coding DNA: TGTGCCAGCAGTCTGGAGGGGATCACAGATACGCAGTATTTT. Translation gives CASSLEGITDTQYF.

J is TRBJ2-1 and V is TRBV7-9, with 10 bases lining up with TRBD1. This CDR3 spans 15 amino acids. Germline lookup yields CDR1 SEHNR and CDR2 FQNEAQ (reference sequence). After removal of 6 bases from V and 8 bases from J, the junction contained 10 bases not matched to a gene. In DNA form, the CDR3 reads TGTGCCAGCAGTCGAAGGACAGGGGGGCGCGATGAGCAGTTCTTC. This codes for CASSRRTGGRDEQFF.

The chain combines TRBV2 with TRBJ2-1; D gene uncertain. V shed 7 bases and J shed 3 bases, with 10 bases lying between them. Germline loops: CDR1 SNHLY, CDR2 FYNNEI. The CDR3 spans 13 residues. CDR3 amino acids: CASKGPDYNEQFF. As DNA, the CDR3 is TGTGCCAGCAAAGGGCCTGACTACAATGAGCAGTTCTTC.

Points on this clone: The likely explanation is a read error, given a far larger clone one base away. This chain uses TRBV9 with TRBJ2-6; 15 bases fit TRBD2. The CDR3 spans 18 residues. The germline gives CDR1 SGDLS, CDR2 YYNGEE. DNA of the CDR3: TGTGCCTGCAGCCCGGGACTAGCGGGAGGTTCTGGGGCCAACGTCCTGACTTTC. Its translation: CACSPGLAGGSGANVLTF.

This clone was detected only a few times. This sequence joins TRBV30 and TRBJ2-7, with 8 bases identical to TRBD1. This CDR3 has 14 residues. Germline V gene lookup returns CDR1 GTSNPN and CDR2 SVGIG (reference sequence). V trimming: 3 bases; J trimming: 4 bases; junction bases outside the gene matches: 8. The CDR3 coding sequence is TGTGCCTGGAGAGACGGACAGGGACTTTACGAGCAGTACTTC. Protein sequence: CAWRDGQGLYEQYF. The full variable domain, completed using reference TRBV30 and TRBJ2-7, is SQTIHQWPATLVQPVGSPLSLECTVEGTSNPNLYWYRQAAGRGLQLLFYSVGIGQISSEVPQNLSASRPQDRQFILSSKKLLLSDSGFYLCAWRDGQGLYEQYFGPGTRLTVT.

This clone was seen only a few times. The J gene is TRBJ2-1, the V gene TRBV4-1; the D gene is possibly TRBD2 (5 bases). CDR1 MGHRA and CDR2 YSYEKL come from the germline V gene. V was trimmed by 3 bases and J by 5 bases, leaving 11 bases between them. The CDR3 is made up of 14 amino acids. The CDR3 nucleotides read TGCGCCAGCAGCCACCTAGCTCAGGACAATGAGCAGTTCTTC. Protein product: CASSHLAQDNEQFF.